Listed below are T cell receptor beta chains from one sample, sequenced in a study of OX40 agonist ivuxolimab in advanced cancers. Sequencing was performed with immunoSEQ multiplex PCR; in TCRdb, only in-frame clones are kept and a portion is missing. The data hold about 13,000 clones, with 65% to 85% observed a single time. This sample comprised CD4+ or CD8+ T cells sorted from blood, obtained in a trial of the OX40 agonist ivuxolimab. These receptors originate from an adult with an advanced solid tumor such as melanoma, head and neck, liver or kidney cancer. The CDR3 runs from the conserved cysteine through the conserved F or W.

CDR3aa: CASSEQGRGAGQPQHF; j_gene: TRBJ1-5; v_gene: TRBV6-1
CDR3aa: CASSQDLAGGAFF; j_gene: TRBJ1-1; v_gene: TRBV4-2
CDR3aa: CASSPTPGGYGYTF; j_gene: TRBJ1-2; v_gene: TRBV27
CDR3aa: CASSLRTGGAETQYF; j_gene: TRBJ2-5; v_gene: TRBV7-9
CDR3aa: CASSFLQGVSEQFF; j_gene: TRBJ2-1; v_gene: TRBV7-9
CDR3aa: CASSYSSASSYNEQFF; j_gene: TRBJ2-1; v_gene: TRBV6-5
CDR3aa: CAIRGTSGTGELFF; j_gene: TRBJ2-2; v_gene: TRBV10-2
CDR3aa: CASSYSFRGNTGELFF; j_gene: TRBJ2-2; v_gene: TRBV6-5
CDR3aa: CSAFGGQETQYF; j_gene: TRBJ2-5; v_gene: TRBV29-1
CDR3aa: CASSQIPRDSPLFGNQPQHF; j_gene: TRBJ1-5; v_gene: TRBV5-1
CDR3aa: CASSTRDSDNEQFF; j_gene: TRBJ2-1; v_gene: TRBV7-2
CDR3aa: CASSQSGGPYEQYF; j_gene: TRBJ2-7; v_gene: TRBV5-1
CDR3aa: CASSEKPALYEQYF; j_gene: TRBJ2-7; v_gene: TRBV6-1
CDR3aa: CASTVSGSNPYEQYF; j_gene: TRBJ2-7; v_gene: TRBV19
CDR3aa: CASSLEIGRGDRAQETQYF; j_gene: TRBJ2-5; v_gene: TRBV7-6
CDR3aa: CASSLEGLAGTDTQYF; j_gene: TRBJ2-3; v_gene: TRBV11-2
CDR3aa: CASSRGVDHGNQPQHF; j_gene: TRBJ1-5; v_gene: TRBV23-1
CDR3aa: CASSSASGRHTYEQYF; j_gene: TRBJ2-7; v_gene: TRBV2
CDR3aa: CASSFKGANTGELFF; j_gene: TRBJ2-2; v_gene: TRBV11-2
CDR3aa: CASSPTGTGELFF; j_gene: TRBJ2-2; v_gene: TRBV7-3
CDR3aa: CASSLSAGGSGTEAFF; j_gene: TRBJ1-1; v_gene: TRBV27
CDR3aa: CASSSGLAGGEYNEQFF; j_gene: TRBJ2-1; v_gene: TRBV7-9
CDR3aa: CASSLRGGVRYGYTF; j_gene: TRBJ1-2; v_gene: TRBV11-2
CDR3aa: CASSSGGYEQYF; j_gene: TRBJ2-7; v_gene: TRBV6-1
CDR3aa: CASSSGQNTEAFF; j_gene: TRBJ1-1; v_gene: TRBV6-5
CDR3aa: CASSLLSTSGFTDTQYF; j_gene: TRBJ2-3; v_gene: TRBV27
CDR3aa: CASSPMGYEQYF; j_gene: TRBJ2-7; v_gene: TRBV6-1
CDR3aa: CASSLGGVTEAFF; j_gene: TRBJ1-1; v_gene: TRBV13
CDR3aa: CASSDEPQNEQYF; j_gene: TRBJ2-7; v_gene: TRBV6-4
CDR3aa: CASSESMGGETQYF; j_gene: TRBJ2-5; v_gene: TRBV10-1
CDR3aa: CASSVGSPGELFF; j_gene: TRBJ2-2; v_gene: TRBV9
CDR3aa: CASSWGLAGGSSYEQYF; j_gene: TRBJ2-7; v_gene: TRBV5-1